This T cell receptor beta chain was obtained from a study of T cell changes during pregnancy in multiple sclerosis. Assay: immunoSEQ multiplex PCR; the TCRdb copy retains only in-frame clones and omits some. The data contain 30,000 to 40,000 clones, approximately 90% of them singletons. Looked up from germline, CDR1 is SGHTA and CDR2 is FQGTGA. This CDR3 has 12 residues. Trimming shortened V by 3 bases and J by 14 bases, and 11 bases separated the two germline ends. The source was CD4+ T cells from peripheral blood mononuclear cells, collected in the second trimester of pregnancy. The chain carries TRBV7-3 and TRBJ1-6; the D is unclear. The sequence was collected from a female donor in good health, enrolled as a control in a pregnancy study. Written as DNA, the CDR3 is TGTGCCAGCAGCTTCGAACGGGGAACCCTCCACTTT. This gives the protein CASSFERGTLHF.